One and the same sample provided the 15 T cell receptor beta chains below, sequenced in a study of blood T cells in healthy people across ages (dated by TCRdb to between 2015 and 2017). The library was obtained by 5' RACE. Instrument used: Illumina HiSeq 2500. The second PCR ran for roughly 6 to 11 cycles and used a J-beta primer mix along with a sample-barcoded 5' primer. The public reads were reanalyzed by TCRdb: fastp trimming at Q25, MiXCR alignment, in-frame beta chains only. CDR3 protein sequences are deduplicated, and each keeps its most common genes and DNA. Recorded for this sample are about a million distinct CDR3 sequences; roughly 51% of them occurred a single time. About a fifth of the sample lies in the top ten. Input material: blood. The receptor set was obtained from a woman aged 55-69 years in good health.

V gene TRBV15 combines with J gene TRBJ1-1, with D unresolved. In germline, CDR1 is LNHNV, CDR2 YYDKDF (reference sequence). Trimming took off 0 bases at V and 1 base at J, with 12 bases between the two ends. The CDR3 has 16 residues. The DNA of the CDR3 is TGTGCCACCAGCAGAGATAGAGCCAGCCCGAACACTGAAGCTTTCTTT. Encoded protein: CATSRDRASPNTEAFF.

J is TRBJ1-2 and V is TRBV7-2; D may be TRBD1 (6 bases). The germline V gene encodes CDR1 SGHTA and CDR2 FQGNSA. V lost 5 bases to trimming and J lost 8 bases, with 18 bases between them. There are 14 residues in the CDR3. The CDR3 loop is CASSQTGQEGGYTF. The CDR3 DNA reads TGTGCCAGCAGCCAAACAGGGCAAGAGGGCGGCTACACCTTC.

This clonotype is a singleton in its sample. V is TRBV4-2 and J is TRBJ2-2; 11 bases are a match to TRBD2. The V segment lost 1 base and the J segment 4 bases; nucleotides outside the gene matches: 2. The CDR3 extends over 16 amino acids. Germline CDR1 LGHNA, CDR2 YNFKEQ. The CDR3 nucleotides read TGTGCCAGCAGCCAAGGACTAGCGGGACGCACCGGGGAGCTGTTTTTT. It is translated as CASSQGLAGRTGELFF.

The chain joins TRBV7-6 to TRBJ2-3; a weak D match, TRBD1 (6 bases). Germline CDR1 SGHVS, CDR2 FNYEAQ. The CDR3 length is 17 residues. The germline V and J ends were trimmed by 4 bases and 0 bases, with 17 bases remaining between them. This CDR3 is CASSSTRTAASTDTQYF. In DNA, the CDR3 is TGTGCCAGCAGCTCCACACGGACAGCCGCTAGCACAGATACGCAGTATTTT.

This chain links TRBV28 with TRBJ2-5, with D perhaps matching TRBD2 (5 bases). Trimming stripped 4 bases from V and 0 bases from J, with 18 bases between. This CDR3 has 17 residues. Germline CDR1 reads MDHEN; CDR2 reads SYDVKM. The CDR3 loop reads CASSYPSWGEYQETQYF. The DNA of the CDR3 is TGTGCCAGCAGTTACCCCTCTTGGGGAGAATACCAAGAGACCCAGTACTTC.

This clonotype was detected a few times. This rearrangement joins TRBV2 to TRBJ1-2; D is undetermined. The CDR3 totals 15 residues. Trimming took off 6 bases at V and 4 bases at J, with 18 bases between the two ends. CDR1 SNHLY and CDR2 FYNNEI come from the germline V gene. CDR3 loop: CASRVGPAEGYGYTF. In DNA form, the CDR3 reads TGTGCCAGCAGGGTTGGACCGGCTGAGGGCTATGGCTACACCTTC.

The V and J genes are TRBV18 and TRBJ2-7; D is undetermined. The CDR3 runs to 11 residues. Germline CDR1 KGHSH, CDR2 LQKENI. Deletions cut 2 bases from V and 5 bases from J, with 4 bases between. In DNA form, the CDR3 reads TGTGCCAGCTCACCAAAGGACGAGCAGTACTTC. Translation: CASSPKDEQYF. Supplemented by reference TRBV18 and TRBJ2-7, the full variable domain reads NAGVMQNPRHLVRRRGQEARLRCSPMKGHSHVYWYRQLPEEGLKFMVYLQKENIIDESGMPKERFSAEFPKEGPSILRIQQVVRGDSAAYFCASSPKDEQYFGPGTRLTVT.

The chain couples TRBV4-3 to TRBJ1-1, with D perhaps TRBD1 (5 bases). V was clipped by 1 base and J by 7 bases, with 16 bases between them. There are 15 residues in the CDR3. CDR1 is LGHNA, CDR2 YSLEER, per germline. The CDR3: CASSQVLLVGGEAFF. CDR3 DNA sequence: TGCGCCAGCAGCCAAGTGTTGTTGGTGGGGGGTGAAGCTTTCTTT.

J is TRBJ2-1 and V is TRBV5-1; possibly TRBD1 for D (6 bases). Germline V gene sequence: CDR1 SGHRS, CDR2 YFSETQ. The ends were cut back, 4 bases at V and 2 bases at J, with 13 bases in the middle. This CDR3 is built from 15 residues. The CDR3 is CASSTQGSPYNEQFF. The DNA for the CDR3 is TGCGCCAGCAGCACGCAGGGGTCCCCCTACAATGAGCAGTTCTTC.

V is TRBV28 and J is TRBJ2-7; 10 nucleotides agree with TRBD1. The DNA end is a closer match to TRBJ2-5, so the J assignment may be wrong. Germline V gene sequence: CDR1 MDHEN, CDR2 SYDVKM. CDR3 length: 16 amino acids. This chain's CDR3 is CASSPIWGQGLETQYF. The CDR3 bases are TGTGCCAGCAGTCCCATCTGGGGACAGGGGCTTGAGACCCAGTACTTC.

This clonotype was seen a handful of times. The rearrangement links TRBV12-3 or TRBV12-4 to TRBJ2-7; TRBD2 aligns across 8 bases. J lost 0 bases, V lost 3 bases, and 4 bases had no gene match. The CDR3 runs to 15 residues. In DNA form, the CDR3 reads TGTGCCAGCAGTTTGAGCGGGAGTTTCTCCTACGAGCAGTACTTC. It encodes CASSLSGSFSYEQYF.

The chain combines TRBV28 with TRBJ2-3, with 9 bases fitting TRBD2. The length of the CDR3 is 14 residues. The V gene end was trimmed by 3 bases and the J gene end by 7 bases; junction bases not matched to a gene: 5. Germline V gene sequence: CDR1 MDHEN, CDR2 SYDVKM. The CDR3 DNA reads TGTGCCAGCAGTTTCGGGACTAGCAGCTATACGCAGTATTTT. It yields the protein CASSFGTSSYTQYF. Drawing the rest from reference TRBV28 and TRBJ2-3, the complete variable domain is DVKVTQSSRYLVKRTGEKVFLECVQDMDHENMFWYRQDPGLGLRLIYFSYDVKMKEKGDIPEGYSVSREKKERFSLILESASTNQTSMYLCASSFGTSSYTQYFGPGTRLTVL.

This clonotype was recorded a few times. The chain recombines TRBV7-2 with TRBJ2-7; 15 nucleotides line up with TRBD2. V trimming: 5 bases; J trimming: 7 bases; junction bases outside the gene matches: 6. CDR3 size: 15 residues. Germline V gene data show CDR1 as SGHTA and CDR2 as FQGNSA. This CDR3 reads CASSLGTSGRIEQYF. In DNA form, the CDR3 reads TGTGCCAGCAGCCTCGGGACTAGCGGGAGGATTGAGCAGTACTTC.

The chain is built from TRBV4-1 and TRBJ2-5; D tentatively reads TRBD1 or TRBD2 (5 bases each). The assigned J gene may be wrong: the sequence end matches TRBJ2-7 better. CDR1 is MGHRA, CDR2 YSYEKL, per germline. This CDR3 spans 16 amino acids. The CDR3 nucleotides read TGCGCCAGCAGCCAGGGGCGGGCTCCTGGGCACTACGAGCAGTACTTC. Residues: CASSQGRAPGHYEQYF.

In this sample, this clonotype turned up a few times. The CDR3 DNA sequence: TGTGCCAGCAGTGACGTGGCTAGCGGGGGCCAAGAGACCCAGTACTTC. This encodes CASSDVASGGQETQYF. The chain employs TRBV2 and TRBJ2-5, with 10 bases that match TRBD2. V trimming: 3 bases; J trimming: 1 base; junction bases outside the gene matches: 5. This CDR3 spans 16 amino acids. CDR1 is SNHLY, CDR2 FYNNEI, per germline.